This T cell receptor (beta chain) was identified in a study of cytomegalovirus exposure and HLA in healthy donors. V lost 5 bases, J lost 8 bases, and 11 bases stayed unmatched. CDR1 LNHDA and CDR2 SQIVND come from the germline V gene (reference sequence). The CDR3 covers 14 residues. PCR involved 60 Vbeta and 13 Jbeta primers. Produced via immunoSEQ multiplex PCR; TCRdb's table is partial and in-frame only. The sample consists of 150,000 or so clones, around four fifths of them appearing once. This clone was found a few times. This chain uses TRBV19 with TRBJ1-2, with 7 bases identical to TRBD1. The sequence was obtained from a woman between 45 and 60 years old in good health and CMV-seropositive. Sequencing was performed on PBMCs. In DNA form, the CDR3 reads TGTGCCAGTAGTCCAGGACAGGTGCCGGAAGGCTACACCTTC. Translating gives CASSPGQVPEGYTF.